This is a list of T cell receptor beta chains from one sample in a study of shared clonotypes between healthy human individuals. Sequencing used immunoSEQ multiplex PCR; TCRdb keeps in-frame clones, though not all of them. Of just over 2,000,000 clones listed, roughly 95% are singletons. Sequenced sample: naive CD4+ T cells sorted from blood. The source of these receptors is a young man in good health. CDR3s include the opening cysteine and the closing phenylalanine or tryptophan. The D gene is left open where the match is weak. Expanded clones get a size class; other rows say once, few or many, or leave the size out.

d_call j_call clone_size v_call cdr3_nt cdr3_aa
. TRBJ1-4 . TRBV5-6 TGTGCCAGCAGCTCGGCCAGGCTCCTCTTTAATGAAAAACTGTTTTTT CASSSARLLFNEKLFF
. TRBJ1-1 . TRBV28 TGTGCCAGCAGGGGGACGAGGGCTGACCGAGGTCGGACTGAAGCTTTCTTT CASRGTRADRGRTEAFF
TRBD1 TRBJ1-6 . TRBV7-9 TGTGCCAGCAGCTCTACAGGGGGCTCACCGTATAATTCACCCCTCCACTTT CASSSTGGSPYNSPLHF
. TRBJ1-1 . TRBV29-1 TGCAGCGCCATACCACAGCGTGAAGCTTTCTTT CSAIPQREAFF
. TRBJ2-5 . TRBV14 TGTGCCAGCAGCGGCTACAGTGGTTCCCCGCAAGAGACCCAGTACTTC CASSGYSGSPQETQYF
. TRBJ1-2 . TRBV25-1 TGTGCCAGCAGTGCCCCCTCGGGTCGCTATGGCTACACCTTC CASSAPSGRYGYTF
. TRBJ1-2 . TRBV6-1 TGTGCCAGCACCGACTATGGCTACACCTTC CASTDYGYTF
. TRBJ2-3 . TRBV27 TGTGCCAGCAAACGCGCGAAGGCTACTCCCACAGATACGCAGTATTTT CASKRAKATPTDTQYF
TRBD1 TRBJ2-5 . TRBV4-1 TGCGCCAGCAGCAAGGAGCCTGGTACCTCCGGGACAGGGCAAGAGACCCAGTACTTC CASSKEPGTSGTGQETQYF
. TRBJ2-7 . TRBV5-4 TGTGCCAGCAGCTTGGTACAGGGTGAAGAGCAGTACTTC CASSLVQGEEQYF
. TRBJ2-7 . TRBV28 TGTGCCAGCAGTCACCGAGGGGGGGCCGAGCAGTACTTC CASSHRGGAEQYF
TRBD1 TRBJ1-5 . TRBV28 TGTGCCAGCAGACGCGACAGGGATCGACAGCCCCAGCATTTT CASRRDRDRQPQHF
. TRBJ2-2 . TRBV7-9 TGTGCCAGCAGCCGATCGAGACAGGGCGTAACTAGCGTCACCGGGGAGCTGTTTTTT CASSRSRQGVTSVTGELFF
TRBD1 TRBJ2-7 . TRBV9 TGTGCCAGCAGCGCCTCCCGGGACAGGGGCGAGCAGTACTTC CASSASRDRGEQYF
. TRBJ1-1 . TRBV5-1 TGCGCCAGCAGCTTGGGCGGGGGGCTGAACACTGAAGCTTTCTTT CASSLGGGLNTEAFF
TRBD1 TRBJ2-7 . TRBV18 TGTGCCAGCTCCCCAGACAGGGTGGCCTACGAGCAGTACTTC CASSPDRVAYEQYF
TRBD2 TRBJ2-7 . TRBV2 TGTGCCGGAGGGGGACTAGCGGGATTCTCCTACGAGCAGTACTTC CAGGGLAGFSYEQYF
TRBD1 TRBJ2-5 . TRBV2 TGTGCCAGCAGCCCCGGGACAGGGCAAGAGACCCAGTACTTC CASSPGTGQETQYF
TRBD1 TRBJ1-2 . TRBV7-9 TGTGCCAGCAGCAACGGGACAGAATATTCCCGGCATGGCTACACCTTC CASSNGTEYSRHGYTF
. TRBJ1-5 . TRBV19 TGTGCCAGTAGTCTGTCCGGGCATCAGCCCCAGCATTTT CASSLSGHQPQHF
TRBD2 TRBJ2-3 once TRBV7-2 TGTGCCAGCAGCTTTGAGCGGGAGGAGGCGCAGTATTTT CASSFEREEAQYF
. TRBJ1-1 . TRBV10-1 TGCGCCAGCAGCGATAAAGGATCTGGATATTCGGGGGCCGTCGATCACCGGGTTTTCTTT CASSDKGSGYSGAVDHRVFF
TRBD1 TRBJ2-7 many TRBV4-1 TGCGCCAGCAGCCAAGATCGGGACAGGGGAAGGTACTTC CASSQDRDRGRYF
. TRBJ1-1 . TRBV11-2 TGTGCCAGCAGCCACGGGACCATGACTGAAGCTTTCTTT CASSHGTMTEAFF
TRBD2 TRBJ2-1 . TRBV7-2 TGTGCCAGCAGCTTACCCGGGACTAGCGCCGTTTCAAAGGGGAATGAGCAGTTCTTC CASSLPGTSAVSKGNEQFF
TRBD1 TRBJ1-4 . TRBV7-2 TGTGCCAGCAGCTTAGTGTCAGGGGGTAATGAAAAACTGTTTTTT CASSLVSGGNEKLFF
. TRBJ1-5 . TRBV7-9 TGTGCCAGCAGCTTATCACAGGGCGCGCCACCCTATAGCAATCAGCCCCAGCATTTT CASSLSQGAPPYSNQPQHF
. TRBJ1-5 . TRBV19 TGTGCCAGTAGCGACATATCGGATCAGCCCCAGCATTTT CASSDISDQPQHF
. TRBJ2-7 . TRBV5-5 TGTGCCAGCAGCCCAGGGTTTACGTACGAGCAGTACTTC CASSPGFTYEQYF
TRBD2 TRBJ2-1 once TRBV10-3 TGTGCCATCAGTGAGTCCGCGGGTAGTCTAGCGGGACTTCGGGATGAGCAGTTCTTC CAISESAGSLAGLRDEQFF
. TRBJ1-4 . TRBV2 TGTGCCAGCAAGAGCAGGGCTGATGAAAAACTGTTTTTT CASKSRADEKLFF
. TRBJ1-6 . TRBV19 TGTGCCAGCTCCACGGGGGGGAGCTCCTATAATTCACCCCTCCACTTT CASSTGGSSYNSPLHF
TRBD2 TRBJ2-7 . TRBV27 TGTGCCAGCAGTAAAACTAGCGGGGGGGCCTACGAGCAGTACTTC CASSKTSGGAYEQYF
TRBD1 TRBJ2-7 . TRBV9 TGTGCCAGCAGCCCCCAGGGACAGGGGGGGTACGAGCAGTACTTC CASSPQGQGGYEQYF
TRBD1 TRBJ1-1 . TRBV29-1 TGCAGCTCCGCCGGGACAGGGGGTCGAGAAGCTTTCTTT CSSAGTGGREAFF
TRBD1 TRBJ1-6 . TRBV28 TGTGCCAGCAGTGGGACAGGCCCCTGGGGCTCACCCCTCCACTTT CASSGTGPWGSPLHF